This T cell receptor beta chain was sequenced for a study of chemoradiotherapy in HPV16-positive cancers (dated by TCRdb to between 2020 and 2023). Context from the whole study: Candidate HPV-specific T-cell clones and common TCR motifs were defined by functional T-cell assays performed on cells from two HPV16-positive patients. The study asked whether T-cell immunity against the HPV oncoproteins E6 and E7 changes during chemoradiotherapy and whether it affects survival. The candidate HPV-specific TCRs and motifs were subsequently tracked in TCR repertoires obtained from 86 patients with HPV-related cancers. What the authors observed across the whole study: In HPV16-positive patients, expansion of HPV-responsive T cells during chemoradiotherapy was associated with improved recurrence-free survival. The functional definition of HPV-specific T cells came from only a couple of HPV16-positive patients, and the survival association was reported for HPV16-positive patients. Expansion of candidate HPV-specific clones and E7-related TCR motifs was observed in the tumor microenvironment during treatment, whereas no such expansion was observed for non-HPV-specific T cells.

Points on this clone: Its antigen is still unknown. No much larger clonotype is one base removed from it; base qualities were not supplied.

Library construction relied on the immunoSEQ multiplex PCR assay. The table comes from immuneACCESS by way of TCRdb, which keeps in-frame sequences with V and J called. Part of the clones is missing from these tables; in studies checked, under half for an unresolved V gene and the rest for unknown reasons. The sample records some 850 clones, roughly three quarters of which are singletons. 13% of the sample belongs to the ten largest clones. From the cysteine up to the phenylalanine, the CDR3 has a length of 15 residues. Solely the CDR3 DNA is kept, with 45 bases framed from the first base. The germline V gene supplies CDR1 MNHEY and CDR2 SVGAGI. Trimming costs V 7 bases and J 7 bases, and their ends lie 17 bases apart. Repertoires were sampled repeatedly over the course of chemoradiotherapy so that clonal expansion in the tumor microenvironment could be followed.

The chain employs TRBV6-5 and TRBJ1-6; TRBD1 could be the D gene, as 6 bases match. This sequence was found in a human donor with HPV-associated anogenital cancer. The sample was tumor tissue, taken from a patient who underwent chemoradiotherapy. The nucleotide sequence reads TGTGCCAGCACCCGGGGACACCCATTAAATTCACCCCTCCACTTT. This gives the protein CASTRGHPLNSPLHF.